One and the same sample provided the 25 T cell receptor beta chains below, sequenced in a study of technical replicates of blood from a handful of donors. This table comes from immunoSEQ multiplex PCR, and its TCRdb copy is limited to in-frame clones, with some not included. Here the sample spans tens of thousands of clones, about 93% being singletons. Material for sequencing was T cells isolated from PBMCs. These receptors were collected from a human donor in good health.

The chain uses TRBV18 and TRBJ1-5, with D possibly TRBD1 on 6 matching bases. CDR3 length equals 14 residues. The V gene's germline CDR1 is KGHSH and CDR2 LQKENI. V lost 2 bases and J 4 bases, leaving 9 bases between the germline ends. The CDR3 reads CASSPTGPNQPQHF. The CDR3 region has the DNA TGTGCCAGCTCACCAACAGGGCCGAATCAGCCCCAGCATTTT.

The chain employs TRBV5-4 and TRBJ2-7; 9 bases are shared with TRBD1. Germline CDR1 SGHNT, CDR2 YYREEE (reference sequence). J lost 5 bases, V lost 5 bases, and 8 bases had no gene match. CDR3 length: 14 residues. The CDR3 loop reads CASRDTGGQDEQYF. The DNA for the CDR3 is TGTGCCAGCAGAGATACAGGGGGCCAGGACGAGCAGTACTTC.

J is TRBJ1-2 and V is TRBV28, with TRBD1 as a possible D gene (5 bases). There are 15 residues in the CDR3. Trimming removed 2 bases from V and 5 bases from J, with 15 bases in between. The germline V gene has CDR1 MDHEN and CDR2 SYDVKM. The CDR3, as DNA: TGTGCCAGCAGTTTACAGGGAAAGAGACTGTATGGCTACACCTTC. Translation: CASSLQGKRLYGYTF.

This clone was seen just once. This rearrangement joins TRBV6-1 to TRBJ2-7; 10 nucleotides match TRBD2. The CDR3 covers 15 residues. Germline CDR1 reads MNHNS; CDR2 reads SASEGT. Trimming at V came to 0 bases and at J to 2 bases, leaving 1 base not matched to a gene. The CDR3 here is CASSEALAGPYEQYF. The DNA for the CDR3 is TGTGCCAGCAGTGAAGCACTAGCGGGACCCTACGAGCAGTACTTC.

The chain carries TRBV25-1 and TRBJ1-1, with a tentative D call TRBD1 (5 bases). V lost 6 bases, J lost 6 bases, and 8 bases lay in between. Germline V gene sequence: CDR1 MGHDK, CDR2 SYGVNS. The CDR3 contains 11 residues. The CDR3 sequence is CASRVGPEAFF. CDR3 nucleotide sequence: TGTGCCAGCAGGGTGGGGCCTGAAGCTTTCTTT.

The rearrangement uses TRBV19 and TRBJ2-5; D ambiguous. The germline gives CDR1 LNHDA, CDR2 SQIVND (reference sequence). The V end was cut by 4 bases, the J end by 3 bases, with 6 bases between. The CDR3 covers 12 residues. The CDR3 DNA reads as TGTGCCAGTAGTACCCAAAAAGAGACCCAGTACTTC. It translates to CASSTQKETQYF.

The chain joins TRBV7-2 to TRBJ2-5; 8 bases line up with TRBD2. The CDR3 covers 13 residues. Germline trimming cut 6 bases from V and 5 bases from J; bases unmatched to any gene: 5. CDR1 and CDR2 (germline): SGHTA, FQGNSA. The CDR3 region has the DNA TGTGCCAGCAGGGTAAGCGGGAGCGAGACCCAGTACTTC. Encoded protein: CASRVSGSETQYF.

The chain joins TRBV6-5 to TRBJ2-1; 14 bases map to TRBD2. Trimming cost V 6 bases and J 9 bases; bases outside gene matches: 4. Per the germline V gene, CDR1 is MNHEY and CDR2 is SVGAGI. The CDR3 runs to 14 residues. In DNA, the CDR3 is TGTGCCAGCAGAGGGACTAGCGGGAGCGGTGAGCAGTTCTTC. Translating it yields CASRGTSGSGEQFF.

The chain recombines TRBV30 with TRBJ2-1; tentative D call: TRBD2 (6 bases). The CDR3 extends over 15 amino acids. Germline loops: CDR1 GTSNPN, CDR2 SVGIG (reference sequence). The ends were cut back, 5 bases at V and 4 bases at J, with 18 bases in the middle. The CDR3 reads CAWDPIAVPYNEQFF. Written as DNA, the CDR3 is TGTGCCTGGGACCCTATAGCGGTTCCATACAATGAGCAGTTCTTC.

The chain has TRBV6-1 and TRBJ2-1; 8 bases agree with TRBD2. This CDR3 has 15 residues. The V and J ends lost 3 bases and 3 bases, in that order; junction bases with no gene match: 4. Germline V gives CDR1 MNHNS, CDR2 SASEGT. The CDR3 DNA reads TGTGCCAGCAGTGAGACTAGCGTACACTACAATGAGCAGTTCTTC. It codes for CASSETSVHYNEQFF.

V is TRBV4-3 and J is TRBJ2-5; 10 bases match TRBD2. Per germline, CDR1 LGHNA and CDR2 YSLEER. V shed 3 bases, J shed 4 bases, and the junction held 11 bases outside the gene matches. The CDR3 sequence is 17 residues long. The CDR3: CASSHDLAGELRETQYF. CDR3 sequence (DNA): TGCGCCAGCAGCCATGACCTAGCGGGAGAACTGCGAGAGACCCAGTACTTC.

In this sample, this clone turned up once. This chain links TRBV5-8 with TRBJ2-7; weak D call: TRBD1 (5 bases). CDR3 length: 13 residues. Germline CDR1 SGHTS, CDR2 YDEGEE. Trimming removed 7 bases at V and 1 base at J, with 12 bases between. The CDR3 loop reads CASGDRTSYEQYF. The CDR3 nucleotides are TGTGCCAGCGGTGACAGAACATCCTACGAGCAGTACTTC. The full variable domain, in which reference TRBV5-8 and TRBJ2-7 provide the parts outside the CDR3, is EAGVTQSPTHLIKTRGQQATLRCSPISGHTSVYWYQQALGLGLQFLLWYDEGEERNRGNFPPRFSGRQFPNYSSELNVNALELEDSALYLCASGDRTSYEQYFGPGTRLTVT.

This clone was observed a few times. The chain employs TRBV7-9 and TRBJ1-5; 12 bases match TRBD1. The CDR3 consists of 17 residues. Germline assignment: CDR1 SEHNR and CDR2 FQNEAQ (reference sequence). The V and J ends lost 2 bases and 6 bases, in that order; junction bases with no gene match: 8. CDR3 bases: TGTGCCAGCAGCTTAATTAGCGGGACAGGGGGCGGTCAGCCCCAGCATTTT. Its translation is CASSLISGTGGGQPQHF.

This chain uses TRBV5-4 with TRBJ2-7; 8 positions match TRBD1. With 6 bases clipped from V and 6 bases from J, the junction kept 14 bases outside the gene matches. In germline, CDR1 is SGHNT, CDR2 YYREEE (reference sequence). This CDR3 is built from 15 residues. The CDR3, as DNA: TGTGCCAGCACCGAGGACAGGGAAAAGGCAACCGAGCAGTACTTC. Translating it yields CASTEDREKATEQYF.

The genes are TRBV29-1 and TRBJ2-7; D is possibly TRBD1 (5 bases). CDR1 SQVTM and CDR2 ANQGSEA come from the germline V gene. Trimming pared 3 bases from V and 3 bases from J, leaving 9 bases between. CDR3 length equals 12 residues. The DNA of the CDR3 is TGCAGCGTTGAGGGAAGGGGCTACGAGCAGTACTTC. Translation gives CSVEGRGYEQYF.

This chain joins TRBV5-1 and TRBJ1-2; TRBD1 agrees at 9 bases. CDR3 length equals 15 residues. Germline-derived CDR1 and CDR2 are SGHRS and YFSETQ. Trimming at V came to 3 bases and at J to 4 bases, leaving 7 bases not matched to a gene. CDR3 sequence: CASSSPQTGGYGYTF. In nucleotides, the CDR3 is TGCGCCAGCAGCTCCCCGCAGACAGGGGGCTATGGCTACACCTTC.

V is TRBV5-1 and J is TRBJ2-2, with 7 bases fitting TRBD1. Germline CDR1 and CDR2: SGHRS and YFSETQ. The CDR3 contains 14 residues. With V trimmed by 0 bases and J by 5 bases, 1 base remained unmatched. The CDR3 reads CASSLDRGTGELFF. The CDR3 DNA reads TGCGCCAGCAGCTTGGACAGGGGAACCGGGGAGCTGTTTTTT. Drawing the rest from reference TRBV5-1 and TRBJ2-2, the complete variable domain is KAGVTQTPRYLIKTRGQQVTLSCSPISGHRSVSWYQQTPGQGLQFLFEYFSETQRNKGNFPGRFSGRQFSNSRSEMNVSTLELGDSALYLCASSLDRGTGELFFGEGSRLTVL.

The chain has TRBV19 and TRBJ1-5; 7 positions agree with TRBD1. V was clipped by 7 bases and J by 7 bases; unmatched bases: 4. Germline V gene sequence: CDR1 LNHDA, CDR2 SQIVND (reference sequence). This CDR3 spans 12 amino acids. The CDR3 region has the DNA TGTGCCAGTAAACAGGGGTACCAGCCCCAGCATTTT. Encoded protein: CASKQGYQPQHF.

CDR3 region: CASSDRENTEAFF. The CDR3 DNA reads TGTGCCAGCAGTGACAGGGAGAACACTGAAGCTTTCTTT. The V and J genes are TRBV2 and TRBJ1-1; TRBD1 is a possible D gene (5 bases). Germline V CDR1 and CDR2: SNHLY, FYNNEI. Trimming cost V 3 bases and J 1 base, with 6 bases left between them. The CDR3 has 13 residues.

The rearrangement links TRBV19 to TRBJ1-1, with unresolved D. CDR1 LNHDA and CDR2 SQIVND come from the germline V gene (reference sequence). With 1 base removed from V and 0 bases from J, the gap between germline ends came to 6 bases. This CDR3 region has 14 residues. The CDR3 loop reads CASSIGTVNTEAFF. The DNA for the CDR3 is TGTGCCAGTAGTATAGGAACAGTGAACACTGAAGCTTTCTTT.

The V gene is TRBV9, the J gene TRBJ2-7, with TRBD1 matching 8 bases. The trim removed 3 bases at V and 5 bases at J, leaving 7 bases unmatched. Germline assignment: CDR1 SGDLS and CDR2 YYNGEE. This CDR3 contains 14 residues. The CDR3 DNA is TGTGCCAGCAGCGGCCGACAGGGGAGAAACGAGCAGTACTTC. This codes for CASSGRQGRNEQYF.

The rearrangement uses TRBV10-3 and TRBJ2-3, with 11 bases lining up with TRBD2. Germline CDR1 and CDR2: ENHRY and SYGVKD. CDR3 length: 20 amino acids. V shed 4 bases, J shed 4 bases, and the junction held 19 bases outside the gene matches. The CDR3 nucleotides read TGTGCCATCAGTGGGTTGTATCGGACTAGCGGGCCCACGGGGGCAGATACGCAGTATTTT. Protein: CAISGLYRTSGPTGADTQYF.

The chain is built from TRBV7-2 and TRBJ1-2; D might be TRBD1 (5 bases). The germline CDR1 and CDR2 sequences are SGHTA and FQGNSA. V shed 3 bases and J shed 6 bases, with 20 bases lying between them. CDR3 length: 16 residues. The CDR3 protein is CASSFSVQIQGNGYTF. The CDR3 bases are TGTGCCAGCAGCTTTTCGGTTCAAATCCAGGGTAATGGCTACACCTTC.

The chain carries TRBV19 and TRBJ1-4, with D tentatively TRBD1 (5 bases). The CDR3 consists of 13 residues. Trimming left V 7 bases short and J 3 bases short, with 9 bases between. Germline CDR1 LNHDA, CDR2 SQIVND (reference sequence). DNA for the CDR3: TGTGCCAGTAACAGGACACCTAATGAAAAACTGTTTTTT. It is translated as CASNRTPNEKLFF.

The chain carries TRBV7-2 and TRBJ2-7; perhaps TRBD2 as D (5 bases). Germline lookup yields CDR1 SGHTA and CDR2 FQGNSA. The CDR3 contains 15 residues. Trimming stripped 4 bases from V and 0 bases from J, with 13 bases between. Here the CDR3 reads CASSSYIGLSYEQYF. DNA for the CDR3: TGTGCCAGCAGCTCTTATATAGGACTCTCCTACGAGCAGTACTTC. Full variable domain (outside the CDR3, taken from reference TRBV7-2 and TRBJ2-7): GAGVSQSPSNKVTEKGKDVELRCDPISGHTALYWYRQSLGQGLEFLIYFQGNSAPDKSGLPSDRFSAERTGGSVSTLTIQRTQQEDSAVYLCASSSYIGLSYEQYFGPGTRLTVT.